This TCR beta chain was found in a study of PD-1 blockade in classical Hodgkin lymphoma. The assay was immunoSEQ multiplex PCR, and TCRdb's table has in-frame clones only and misses some. The table has 30,000 to 35,000 clones, 82% seen once; the top ten hold around 30%. The CDR3 runs 15 residues. With V trimmed by 0 bases and J by 5 bases, 2 bases remained unmatched. Germline CDR1 and CDR2: MNHEY and SVGAGI. Every one of the patients relapsed after autologous stem cell transplantation (brentuximab vedotin exposure was variable). Source: peripheral blood mononuclear cells (PBMCs), taken at baseline. V usage is TRBV6-5 and J usage is TRBJ2-7, with 12 positions matching TRBD1. The sequence was obtained from a human donor with classical Hodgkin lymphoma. As DNA, the CDR3 is TGTGCCAGCAGTTACTCGGGACAGGGGGCGAACGAGCAGTACTTC. It specifies CASSYSGQGANEQYF.